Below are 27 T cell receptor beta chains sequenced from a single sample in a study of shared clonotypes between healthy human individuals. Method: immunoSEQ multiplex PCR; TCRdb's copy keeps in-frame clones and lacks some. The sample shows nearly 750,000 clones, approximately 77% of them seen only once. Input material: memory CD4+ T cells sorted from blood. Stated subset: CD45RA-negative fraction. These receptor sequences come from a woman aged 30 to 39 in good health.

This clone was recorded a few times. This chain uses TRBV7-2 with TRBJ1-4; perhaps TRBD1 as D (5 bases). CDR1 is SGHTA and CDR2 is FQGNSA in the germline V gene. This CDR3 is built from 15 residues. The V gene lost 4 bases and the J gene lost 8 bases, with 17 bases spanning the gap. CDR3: CASSSQAGWAEKLFF. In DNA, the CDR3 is TGTGCCAGCAGCTCACAGGCAGGGTGGGCGGAAAAACTGTTTTTT.

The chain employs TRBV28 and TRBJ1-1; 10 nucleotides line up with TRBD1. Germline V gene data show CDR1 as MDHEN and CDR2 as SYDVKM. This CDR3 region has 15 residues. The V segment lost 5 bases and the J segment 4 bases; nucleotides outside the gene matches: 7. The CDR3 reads CASSPTGGAGTEAFF. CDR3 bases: TGTGCCAGCAGTCCGACAGGGGGCGCGGGCACTGAAGCTTTCTTT.

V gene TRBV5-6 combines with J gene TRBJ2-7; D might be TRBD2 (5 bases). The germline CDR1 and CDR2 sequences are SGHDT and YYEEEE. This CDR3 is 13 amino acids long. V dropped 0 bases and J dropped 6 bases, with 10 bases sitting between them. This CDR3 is CASSLAGTPEQYF. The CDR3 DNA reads TGTGCCAGCAGCTTGGCGGGAACCCCCGAGCAGTACTTC.

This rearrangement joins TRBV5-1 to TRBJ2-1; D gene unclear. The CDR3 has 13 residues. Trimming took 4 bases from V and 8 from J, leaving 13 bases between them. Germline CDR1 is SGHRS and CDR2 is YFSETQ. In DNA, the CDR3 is TGCGCCAGCAGCCAACTGGACGGCGATGAGCAGTTCTTC. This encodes CASSQLDGDEQFF.

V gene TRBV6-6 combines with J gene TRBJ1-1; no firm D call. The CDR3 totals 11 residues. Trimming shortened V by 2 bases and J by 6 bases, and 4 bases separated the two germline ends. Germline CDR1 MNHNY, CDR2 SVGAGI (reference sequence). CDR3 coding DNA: TGTGCCAGCAGTTACCAGTCTGAAGCTTTCTTT. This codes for CASSYQSEAFF.

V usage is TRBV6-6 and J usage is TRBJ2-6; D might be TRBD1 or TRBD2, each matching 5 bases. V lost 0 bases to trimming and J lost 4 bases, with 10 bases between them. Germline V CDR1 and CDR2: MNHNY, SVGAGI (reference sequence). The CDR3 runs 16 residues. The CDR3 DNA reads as TGTGCCAGCAGTTACTCCTGGGGGAACGGGGCCAACGTCCTGACTTTC. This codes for CASSYSWGNGANVLTF.

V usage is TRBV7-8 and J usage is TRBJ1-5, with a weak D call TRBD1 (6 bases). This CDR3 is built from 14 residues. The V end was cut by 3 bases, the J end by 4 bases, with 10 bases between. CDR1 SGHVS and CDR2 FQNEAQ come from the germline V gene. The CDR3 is CASSFLDRNQPQHF. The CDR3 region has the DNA TGTGCCAGCAGCTTCCTGGACAGAAATCAGCCCCAGCATTTT.

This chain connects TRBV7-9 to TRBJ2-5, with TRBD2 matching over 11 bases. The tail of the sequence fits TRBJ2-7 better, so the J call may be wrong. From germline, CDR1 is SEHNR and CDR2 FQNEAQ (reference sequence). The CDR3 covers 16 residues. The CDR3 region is CASSFGLAGGSYEQYF. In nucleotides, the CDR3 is TGTGCCAGCAGCTTCGGGCTAGCGGGAGGTTCCTACGAGCAGTACTTC.

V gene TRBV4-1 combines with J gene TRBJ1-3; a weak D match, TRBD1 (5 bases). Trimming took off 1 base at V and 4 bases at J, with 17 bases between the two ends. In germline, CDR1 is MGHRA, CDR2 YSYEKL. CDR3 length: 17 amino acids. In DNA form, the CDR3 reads TGCGCCAGCAGCCAAGTTTCTAGGACATTTCAAGGAAACACCATATATTTT. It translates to CASSQVSRTFQGNTIYF.

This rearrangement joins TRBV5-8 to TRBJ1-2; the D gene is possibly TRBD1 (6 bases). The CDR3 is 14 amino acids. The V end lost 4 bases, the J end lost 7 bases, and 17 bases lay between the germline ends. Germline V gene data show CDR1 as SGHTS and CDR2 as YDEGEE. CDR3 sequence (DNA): TGTGCCAGCAGCCCTCCGAAAGACAGGAGTGGCTACACCTTC. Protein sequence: CASSPPKDRSGYTF.

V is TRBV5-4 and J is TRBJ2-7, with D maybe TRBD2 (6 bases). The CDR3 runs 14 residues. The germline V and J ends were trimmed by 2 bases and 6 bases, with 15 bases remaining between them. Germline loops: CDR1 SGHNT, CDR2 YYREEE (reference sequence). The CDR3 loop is CASSLTWSEGEQYF. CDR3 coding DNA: TGTGCCAGCAGCTTAACGTGGTCGGAGGGCGAGCAGTACTTC.

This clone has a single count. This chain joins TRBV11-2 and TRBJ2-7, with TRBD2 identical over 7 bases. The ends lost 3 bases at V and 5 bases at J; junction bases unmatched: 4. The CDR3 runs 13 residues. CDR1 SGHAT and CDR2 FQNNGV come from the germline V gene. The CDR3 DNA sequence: TGTGCCAGCAGCTTTGGGGGGGTTAACGAGCAGTACTTC. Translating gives CASSFGGVNEQYF.

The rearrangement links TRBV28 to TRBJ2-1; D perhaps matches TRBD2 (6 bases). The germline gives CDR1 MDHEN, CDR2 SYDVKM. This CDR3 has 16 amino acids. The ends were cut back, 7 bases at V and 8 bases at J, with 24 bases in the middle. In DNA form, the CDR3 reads TGTGCCAGCACCCTCCCCCGCGGGGACTTCCGAGATGAGCAGTTCTTC. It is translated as CASTLPRGDFRDEQFF. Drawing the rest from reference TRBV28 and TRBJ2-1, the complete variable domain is DVKVTQSSRYLVKRTGEKVFLECVQDMDHENMFWYRQDPGLGLRLIYFSYDVKMKEKGDIPEGYSVSREKKERFSLILESASTNQTSMYLCASTLPRGDFRDEQFFGPGTRLTVL.

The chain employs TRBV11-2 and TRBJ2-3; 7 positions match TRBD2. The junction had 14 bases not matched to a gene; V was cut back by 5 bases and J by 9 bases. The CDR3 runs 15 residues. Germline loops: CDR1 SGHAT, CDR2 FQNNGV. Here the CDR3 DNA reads TGTGCCAGCAGCCCCAGACTAGTGGGGGGAGGGACGCAGTATTTT. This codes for CASSPRLVGGGTQYF.

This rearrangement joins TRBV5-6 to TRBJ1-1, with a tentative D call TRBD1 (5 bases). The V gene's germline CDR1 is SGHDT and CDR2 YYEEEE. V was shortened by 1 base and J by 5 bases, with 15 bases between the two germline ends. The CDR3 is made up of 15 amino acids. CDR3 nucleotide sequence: TGTGCCAGCAGCTTGAGGACACATCAGAGTACTGAAGCTTTCTTT. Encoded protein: CASSLRTHQSTEAFF.

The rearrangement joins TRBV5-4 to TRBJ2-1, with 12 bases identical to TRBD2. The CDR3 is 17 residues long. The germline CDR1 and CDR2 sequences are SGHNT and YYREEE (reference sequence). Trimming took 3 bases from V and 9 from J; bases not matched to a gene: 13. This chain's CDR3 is CASSSPGASGRALEQFF. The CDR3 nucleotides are TGTGCCAGCAGCTCCCCTGGGGCTAGCGGGAGGGCCCTTGAGCAGTTCTTC.

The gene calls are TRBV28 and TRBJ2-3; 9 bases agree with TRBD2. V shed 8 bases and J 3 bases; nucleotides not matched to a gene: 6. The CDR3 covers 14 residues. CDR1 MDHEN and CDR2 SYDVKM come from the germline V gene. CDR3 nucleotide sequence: TGTGCCAGCGTGCGTAGCGGGGGAACAGATACGCAGTATTTT. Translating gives CASVRSGGTDTQYF. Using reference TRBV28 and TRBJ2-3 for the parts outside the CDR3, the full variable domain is DVKVTQSSRYLVKRTGEKVFLECVQDMDHENMFWYRQDPGLGLRLIYFSYDVKMKEKGDIPEGYSVSREKKERFSLILESASTNQTSMYLCASVRSGGTDTQYFGPGTRLTVL.

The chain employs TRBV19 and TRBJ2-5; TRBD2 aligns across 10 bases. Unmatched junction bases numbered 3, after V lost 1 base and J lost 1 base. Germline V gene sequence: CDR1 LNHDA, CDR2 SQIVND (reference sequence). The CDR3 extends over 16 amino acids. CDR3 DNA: TGTGCCAGTAGTATAGGCTTAGCGGGGGGCCAAGAGACCCAGTACTTC. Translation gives CASSIGLAGGQETQYF.

CDR3 loop: CASSFSGLSNGYTF. CDR3 coding DNA: TGTGCCAGCAGTTTCTCGGGGTTAAGCAATGGCTACACCTTC. The rearrangement links TRBV28 to TRBJ1-2, with D hard to call. V dropped 3 bases and J dropped 6 bases, with 14 bases sitting between them. The length of the CDR3 is 14 residues. Germline V gene lookup returns CDR1 MDHEN and CDR2 SYDVKM.

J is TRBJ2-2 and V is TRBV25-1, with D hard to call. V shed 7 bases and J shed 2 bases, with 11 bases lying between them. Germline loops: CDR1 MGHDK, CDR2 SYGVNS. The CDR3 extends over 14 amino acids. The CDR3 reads CASTARTNTGELFF. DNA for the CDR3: TGTGCCAGCACGGCTAGAACCAACACCGGGGAGCTGTTTTTT.

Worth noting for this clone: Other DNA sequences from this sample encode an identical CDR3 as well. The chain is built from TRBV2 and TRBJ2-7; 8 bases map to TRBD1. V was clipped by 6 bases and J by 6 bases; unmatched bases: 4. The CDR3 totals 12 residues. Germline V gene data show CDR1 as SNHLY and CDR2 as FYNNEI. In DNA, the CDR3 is TGTGCCAGCAGCGAACAGGGGGTCGAGCAGTACTTC. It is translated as CASSEQGVEQYF.

This chain's CDR3 is CASSILGAALGEQYF. Written as DNA, the CDR3 is TGTGCCAGTAGTATCTTGGGGGCGGCCTTGGGCGAGCAGTACTTC. The chain has TRBV19 and TRBJ2-7, with D perhaps matching TRBD1 (6 bases). V lost 3 bases and J lost 6, with 18 bases in between. The CDR3 sequence is 15 residues long. Germline V CDR1 and CDR2: LNHDA, SQIVND (reference sequence).

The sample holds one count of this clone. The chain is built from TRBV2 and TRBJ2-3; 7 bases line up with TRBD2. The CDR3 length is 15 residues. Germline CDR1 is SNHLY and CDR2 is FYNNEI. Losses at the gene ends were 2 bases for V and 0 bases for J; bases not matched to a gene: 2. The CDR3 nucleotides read TGTGCCAGCAGTGAACTAGCGGTTAGCACAGATACGCAGTATTTT. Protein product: CASSELAVSTDTQYF.

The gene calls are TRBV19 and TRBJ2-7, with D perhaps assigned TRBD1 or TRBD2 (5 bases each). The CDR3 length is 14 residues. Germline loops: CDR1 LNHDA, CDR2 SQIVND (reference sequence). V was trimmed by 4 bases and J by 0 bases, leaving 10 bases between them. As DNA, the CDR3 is TGTGCCAGTAGTACAGGGACGAGCTCCTACGAGCAGTACTTC. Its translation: CASSTGTSSYEQYF.

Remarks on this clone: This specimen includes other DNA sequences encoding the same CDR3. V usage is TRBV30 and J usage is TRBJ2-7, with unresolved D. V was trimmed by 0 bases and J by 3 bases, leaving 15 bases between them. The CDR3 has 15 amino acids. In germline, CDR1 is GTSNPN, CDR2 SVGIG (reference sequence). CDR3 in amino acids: CAWSVLEGLSYEQYF. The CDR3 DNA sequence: TGTGCCTGGAGTGTCTTAGAAGGATTAAGCTACGAGCAGTACTTC.

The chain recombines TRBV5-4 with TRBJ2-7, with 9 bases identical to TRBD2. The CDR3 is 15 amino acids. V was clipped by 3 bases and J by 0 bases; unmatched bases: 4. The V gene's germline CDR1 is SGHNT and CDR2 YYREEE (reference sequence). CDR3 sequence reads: CASSSGLATSYEQYF. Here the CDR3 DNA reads TGTGCCAGCAGCTCGGGACTAGCTACCTCCTACGAGCAGTACTTC.

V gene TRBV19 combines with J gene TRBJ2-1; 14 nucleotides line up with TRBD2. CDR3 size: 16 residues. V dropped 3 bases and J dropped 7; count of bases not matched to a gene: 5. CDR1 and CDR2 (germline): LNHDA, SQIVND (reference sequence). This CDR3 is CASSIGWTSGRNEQFF. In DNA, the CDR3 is TGTGCCAGTAGTATCGGGTGGACTAGCGGGAGGAATGAGCAGTTCTTC.